Sequencing of this T cell receptor (beta chain) was carried out in a study of identical twins. Study-wide points: Findings came from cross-sectional statistics, without long-term follow-up of donors. Clonotypes of the beta chain that were abundant in cord blood carried fewer insertions (memory repertoires showed none). Shared out-of-frame alpha sequences (those common to twins) showed excess low generation probability.

Template switching created a universal primer site, and the cDNA included unique molecular identifiers. MiXCR, run by TCRdb on the 5' RACE reads, gives a single entry per CDR3 protein. This table has fewer than 650,000 distinct CDR3 sequences, about 7.1% appearing once. Germline assignment: CDR1 SGDLS and CDR2 YYNGEE. After removal of 3 bases from V and 3 bases from J, the junction contained 8 bases not matched to a gene. The CDR3 covers 15 residues. Notes on this clonotype: Antigen specificity is unknown.

These data were also reused for a study on yellow fever vaccine responses in identical twins.

J is TRBJ2-7 and V is TRBV9; 8 bases fit TRBD2. Sequenced: PBMCs. The sequence was collected from a woman aged 18-30 years in good health. DNA of the CDR3: TGTGCCAGCAGCGCAGCGGGGGCTGGGAGCTACGAGCAGTACTTC. It is translated as CASSAAGAGSYEQYF.